This T cell receptor (beta chain) originates from a study of T cell responses to AZD1222 COVID-19 vaccine. Study-wide results and caveats: When two AZD1222 doses had been given, Spike-specific TCR breadth and depth rose. Reportedly, nearly half of unique spike TCRs recognized epitopes outside B.1.351/B.1.1.7 mutations.

With regard to this clone: What it binds is not known.

This table comes from immunoSEQ multiplex PCR, and its TCRdb copy is limited to in-frame clones, with some not included. The repertoire has about 120,000 clones, about 85% of them found once; the top ten carry under 3%. Germline CDR1 and CDR2: SGHDN and FVKESK. The CDR3 spans 15 residues. V lost 2 bases, J lost 6 bases, and 6 bases stayed unmatched. This sequence originates from an adult who received the AZD1222 COVID-19 vaccine. This rearrangement joins TRBV14 to TRBJ2-5, with TRBD2 identical over 10 bases. The sample in question was peripheral blood, obtained 28 days after the second AZD1222 dose. The CDR3 DNA is TGTGCCAGCAGCCAATGGACTAGCGGTGCGAAGACCCAGTACTTC. Protein: CASSQWTSGAKTQYF.